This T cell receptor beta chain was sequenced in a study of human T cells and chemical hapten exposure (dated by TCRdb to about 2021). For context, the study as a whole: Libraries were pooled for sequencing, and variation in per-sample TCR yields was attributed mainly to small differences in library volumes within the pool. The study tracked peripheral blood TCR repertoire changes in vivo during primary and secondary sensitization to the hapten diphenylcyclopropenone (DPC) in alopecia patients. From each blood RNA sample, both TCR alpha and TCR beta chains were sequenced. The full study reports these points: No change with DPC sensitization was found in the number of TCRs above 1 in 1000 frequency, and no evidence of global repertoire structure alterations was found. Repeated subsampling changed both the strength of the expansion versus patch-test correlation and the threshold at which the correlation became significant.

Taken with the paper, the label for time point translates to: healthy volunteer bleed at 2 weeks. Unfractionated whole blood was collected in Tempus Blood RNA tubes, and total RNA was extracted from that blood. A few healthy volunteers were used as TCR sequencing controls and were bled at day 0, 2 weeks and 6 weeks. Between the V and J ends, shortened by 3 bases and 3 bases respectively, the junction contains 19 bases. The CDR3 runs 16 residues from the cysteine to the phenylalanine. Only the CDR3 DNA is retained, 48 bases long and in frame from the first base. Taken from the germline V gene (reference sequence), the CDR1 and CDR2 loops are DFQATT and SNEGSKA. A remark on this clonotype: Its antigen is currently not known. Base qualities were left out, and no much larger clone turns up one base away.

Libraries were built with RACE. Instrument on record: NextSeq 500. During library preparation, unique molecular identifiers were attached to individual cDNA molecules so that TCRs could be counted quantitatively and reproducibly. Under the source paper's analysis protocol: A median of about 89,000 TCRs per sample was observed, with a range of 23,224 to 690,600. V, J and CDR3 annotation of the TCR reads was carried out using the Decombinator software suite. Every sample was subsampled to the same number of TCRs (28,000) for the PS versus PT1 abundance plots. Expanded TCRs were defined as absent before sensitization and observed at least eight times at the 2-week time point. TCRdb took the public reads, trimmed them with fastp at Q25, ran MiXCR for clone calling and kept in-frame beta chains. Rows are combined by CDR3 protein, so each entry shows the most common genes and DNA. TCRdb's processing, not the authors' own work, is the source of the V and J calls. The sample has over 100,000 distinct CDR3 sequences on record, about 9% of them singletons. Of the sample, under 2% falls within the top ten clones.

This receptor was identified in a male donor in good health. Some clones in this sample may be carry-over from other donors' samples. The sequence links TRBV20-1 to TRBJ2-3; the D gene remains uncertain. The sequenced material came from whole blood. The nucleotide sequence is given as TGCAGTGCTAGGGGTTACCTCCTTGCTTTAACAGATACGCAGTATTTT. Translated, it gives CSARGYLLALTDTQYF.